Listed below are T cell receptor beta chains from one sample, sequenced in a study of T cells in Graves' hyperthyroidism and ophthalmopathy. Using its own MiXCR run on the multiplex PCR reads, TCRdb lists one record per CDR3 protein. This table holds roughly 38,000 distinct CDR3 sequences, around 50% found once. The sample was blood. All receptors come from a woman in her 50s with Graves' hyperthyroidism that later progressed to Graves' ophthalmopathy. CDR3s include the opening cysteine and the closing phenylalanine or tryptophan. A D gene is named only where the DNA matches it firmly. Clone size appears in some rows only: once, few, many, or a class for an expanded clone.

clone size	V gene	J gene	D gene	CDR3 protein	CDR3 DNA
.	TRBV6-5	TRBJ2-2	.	CSSSYTTYTGELFF	TGTTCCAGCAGTTATACGACCTACACCGGTGAGCTGTTTTTT
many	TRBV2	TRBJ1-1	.	CATRFENTEAFF	TGTGCCACGAGGTTCGAGAACACTGAAGCTTTCTTT
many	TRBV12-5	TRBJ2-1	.	CASGLVRAGLRQFF	TGTGCTAGTGGTTTGGTACGGGCGGGACTGCGGCAGTTCTTC
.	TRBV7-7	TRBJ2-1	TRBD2	CASSPIAGGTGGGFSNEQFF	TGTGCTAGCAGCCCAATAGCGGGAGGGACAGGTGGTGGTTTTAGCAATGAGCAGTTCTTC
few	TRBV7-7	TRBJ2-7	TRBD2	CASSLGRGTSSSTNYEQYF	TGTGCCAGCAGCTTAGGTCGAGGGACTAGTAGTAGTACCAACTACGAGCAGTACTTC
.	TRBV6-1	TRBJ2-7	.	CASRRQGTADEQYF	TGTGCCAGCAGGCGCCAGGGGACCGCAGACGAGCAGTACTTC
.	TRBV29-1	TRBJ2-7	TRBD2	CSVEVAGGTYEQYF	TGCAGCGTTGAGGTAGCGGGAGGGACCTACGAGCAGTACTTC
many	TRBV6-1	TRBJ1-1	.	CASSKVPNTEAFF	TGTGCCAGCAGTAAGGTCCCGAACACTGAAGCTTTCTTT
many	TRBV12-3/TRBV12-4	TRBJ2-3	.	CASSLPVSSTDTQYF	TGTGCCAGCAGTTTACCGGTTAGCAGCACAGATACGCAGTATTTT
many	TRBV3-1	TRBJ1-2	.	CASSQFGSGGYGYTF	TGTGCCAGCAGCCAATTCGGGTCCGGCGGCTATGGCTACACCTTC
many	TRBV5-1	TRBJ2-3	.	CASSGQQGRDTQYF	TGCGCCAGCAGCGGACAACAGGGAAGAGATACGCAGTATTTT
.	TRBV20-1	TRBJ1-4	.	CSARAREYEKLFF	TGCAGTGCTAGAGCAAGGGAATATGAAAAACTGTTTTTT
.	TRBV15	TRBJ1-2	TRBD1	CATSRPTGTGGYYGYTF	TGTGCCACCAGCAGACCGACCGGGACAGGGGGCTACTATGGCTACACCTTC
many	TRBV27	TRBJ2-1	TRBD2	CASSWPGGSNEQFF	TGTGCCAGCAGTTGGCCGGGAGGATCCAATGAGCAGTTCTTC
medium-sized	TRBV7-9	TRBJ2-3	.	CASSITDTQYF	TGTGCCAGCAGCATCACAGATACGCAGTATTTT
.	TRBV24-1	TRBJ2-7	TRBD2	CAGSSGRTYEQYF	TGTGCCGGCTCTAGCGGGAGAACCTACGAGCAGTACTTC
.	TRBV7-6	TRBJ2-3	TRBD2	CASSSRTSPLTDTQYF	TGTGCCAGCAGCAGCCGGACTAGTCCCCTCACAGATACGCAGTATTTT
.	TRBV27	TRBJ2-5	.	CASSPGTGIETQYF	TGTGCCAGCAGTCCCGGGACGGGGATAGAGACCCAGTACTTC
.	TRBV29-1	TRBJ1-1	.	CSVDQTAGLNTEAFF	TGCAGCGTTGACCAGACAGCGGGGTTGAACACTGAAGCTTTCTTT
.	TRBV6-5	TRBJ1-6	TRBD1	CASSYGTGRNSPLHF	TGTGCCAGCAGTTACGGGACAGGGAGGAATTCACCCCTCCACTTT
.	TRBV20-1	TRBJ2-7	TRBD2	CSASSGLSYEQHF	TGCAGTGCGTCTAGCGGCCTCTCCTACGAGCAGCACTTC
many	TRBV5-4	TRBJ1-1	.	CASSRGGNTEAFF	TGTGCCAGCAGCAGGGGGGGGAACACTGAAGCTTTCTTT
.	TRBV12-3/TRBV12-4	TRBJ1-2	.	CVSSLGLGYGYTF	TGTGTCAGCAGTTTGGGTCTTGGCTATGGCTACACCTTC
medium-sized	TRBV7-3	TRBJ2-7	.	CASSQGPTYEQYF	TGTGCCAGCAGCCAGGGACCTACCTACGAGCAGTACTTC
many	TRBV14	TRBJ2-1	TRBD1	CASSLGTGGINEQFF	TGTGCCAGCAGCCTCGGGACAGGGGGGATCAATGAGCAGTTCTTC
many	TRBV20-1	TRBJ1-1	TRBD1	CSARRPGDRARNTEAFF	TGCAGTGCTAGACGACCCGGGGACAGGGCCCGGAACACTGAAGCTTTCTTT